This TCR beta chain was found in a study of identical twins. The study's findings and limits: The authors drew conclusions from cross-sectional statistical analysis rather than following the same donors. Twin pairs' shared out-of-frame alpha sequences were enriched in low generation probability.

Via MiXCR, TCRdb re-called the 5' RACE reads, giving one row per CDR3 protein. Of nearly 900,000 distinct CDR3 sequences listed, about 12% were seen once; the top ten hold roughly 1.6%. The V gene lost 5 bases and the J gene lost 7 bases, with 6 bases spanning the gap. Germline V CDR1 and CDR2: SEHNR, FQNEAQ (reference sequence). This CDR3 has 10 residues. At least ten counts were recorded for this clonotype. Its antigen remains unknown. In addition, the sample was reused for a study of yellow fever vaccine responses in identical twins. That work states: Each twin's T cell response to the vaccine was reported to look partly convergent and partly personalized.

The sample consisted of PBMCs. The V and J genes are TRBV7-9 and TRBJ2-7; no definite D call. This TCR was recovered from a woman aged 18-29 years in good health. The CDR3 sequence is CASSGREQYF. The DNA for the CDR3 is TGTGCCAGCAGCGGAAGGGAGCAGTACTTC.